Below, 5 T cell receptor beta chains from the same sample are listed, as sequenced in a study of OX40 agonist ivuxolimab in advanced cancers. The protocol was immunoSEQ multiplex PCR, while the TCRdb copy is restricted to in-frame clones and leaves out a portion. The repertoire has around 60,000 clones, 89% of them found once; the top ten carry 12%. The sequences come from CD4+ or CD8+ T cells sorted from blood, collected in a trial of the OX40 agonist ivuxolimab. These TCRs come from an adult with an advanced solid tumor such as melanoma, head and neck, liver or kidney cancer.

The chain links TRBV7-6 to TRBJ2-2; D might be TRBD1 (6 bases). Germline V gene lookup returns CDR1 SGHVS and CDR2 FNYEAQ. V dropped 5 bases and J dropped 0 bases, with 16 bases sitting between them. The CDR3 sequence is 17 residues long. CDR3 nucleotides: TGTGCCAGCAGCCTCGACAGGATAGGGCCGAACACCGGGGAGCTGTTTTTT. Protein: CASSLDRIGPNTGELFF.

J is TRBJ1-2 and V is TRBV9; 9 bases map to TRBD1. The V and J ends lost 4 bases and 2 bases, in that order; junction bases with no gene match: 0. This CDR3 comprises 13 residues. The V gene's germline CDR1 is SGDLS and CDR2 YYNGEE. DNA of the CDR3: TGTGCCAGCAGCACAGGGGGCAACTATGGCTACACCTTC. Its protein is CASSTGGNYGYTF.

V and J are TRBV30 and TRBJ1-2, with 8 bases aligning to TRBD1. Germline lookup yields CDR1 GTSNPN and CDR2 SVGIG (reference sequence). J gave up 4 bases and V 2 bases, and 21 bases lay outside the gene matches. The CDR3 is 19 residues long. The DNA for the CDR3 is TGTGCCTGGAGTATCTTTGGAGGGACAGGTCAGCCTGGTGGCTATGGCTACACCTTC. Encoded protein: CAWSIFGGTGQPGGYGYTF.

This clone has just one count. The gene calls are TRBV27 and TRBJ2-5, with a weak D call TRBD2 (5 bases). The CDR3 is 14 residues long. In germline, CDR1 is MNHEY, CDR2 SMNVEV (reference sequence). Trimming removed 3 bases from V and 5 bases from J, with 13 bases in between. For the CDR3, the DNA is TGTGCCAGCAGTTTCGAGGGCCACGGGGAGACCCAGTACTTC. This gives the protein CASSFEGHGETQYF.

The chain is built from TRBV4-1 and TRBJ1-1; D unclear. CDR1 MGHRA and CDR2 YSYEKL come from the germline V gene. The CDR3 covers 15 residues. The ends were cut back, 5 bases at V and 0 bases at J, with 13 bases in the middle. The DNA for the CDR3 is TGCGCCAGCAGCACCGAGGCTGGAGTGAACACTGAAGCTTTCTTT. As protein: CASSTEAGVNTEAFF.